This entry lists 30 T cell receptor beta chains sequenced from one sample in a study of blood T cell repertoires in COVID-19 (TCRdb year 2020). Library prep was done by the immunoSEQ multiplex PCR assay. TCRdb re-hosts the immuneACCESS table, in-frame sequences only. Its copies lack some clones; in the studies checked, an unresolved V gene accounts for under half of them, and the cause for the rest is not known. The sample table contains a few hundred thousand clones; only one count was recorded for 84% of them. The ten largest account for less than 2% of the sample. The sequenced sample consisted of peripheral blood. The receptors come from a middle-aged woman who had recovered from COVID-19.

The chain joins TRBV7-8 to TRBJ2-7, with D tentatively TRBD1 (6 bases). CDR3 length: 13 amino acids. The germline V gene has CDR1 SGHVS and CDR2 FQNEAQ. Trimming removed 4 bases from V and 4 bases from J, with 11 bases in between. CDR3 loop: CASSSNREYEQYF. The CDR3 DNA reads as TGTGCCAGCAGCTCAAACAGGGAATACGAGCAGTACTTC.

This clone was detected only a few times. The genes are TRBV7-8 and TRBJ2-7; 11 positions match TRBD1. With V trimmed by 2 bases and J by 5 bases, 2 bases remained unmatched. Germline V lookup: CDR1 SGHVS, CDR2 FQNEAQ. There are 14 residues in the CDR3. The CDR3 spells CASSLRTGGDEQYF. CDR3 bases: TGTGCCAGCAGCTTACGGACAGGGGGCGACGAGCAGTACTTC.

This chain links TRBV29-1 with TRBJ2-1, with D maybe TRBD1 (6 bases). Between the trimmed V and J ends, which lost 7 bases and 4 bases, there was a span of 17 bases. The CDR3 is 14 amino acids. The germline V gene encodes CDR1 SQVTM and CDR2 ANQGSEA. As DNA, the CDR3 is TGCAGCGCCACTCCCCAGGGGAATTACAATGAGCAGTTCTTC. Protein: CSATPQGNYNEQFF.

CDR3 loop: CSVVVSGGDEQYF. The DNA of the CDR3 is TGCAGCGTTGTTGTCAGCGGGGGGGACGAGCAGTACTTC. V usage is TRBV29-1 and J usage is TRBJ2-7; TRBD2 matches 10 bases. Germline assignment: CDR1 SQVTM and CDR2 ANQGSEA. The CDR3 consists of 13 residues. With V trimmed by 4 bases and J by 5 bases, 5 bases remained unmatched.

V is TRBV7-6 and J is TRBJ2-2, with D perhaps matching TRBD2 (5 bases). CDR1 and CDR2 from the germline V gene are SGHVS and FNYEAQ. The CDR3 extends over 15 amino acids. Deletions cut 2 bases from V and 6 bases from J, with 13 bases between. CDR3 DNA: TGTGCCAGCAGCTTAAGGTCCGAGGGAGCCGGGGAGCTGTTTTTT. This gives the protein CASSLRSEGAGELFF.

This chain joins TRBV5-6 and TRBJ1-5; D unresolved. Germline loops: CDR1 SGHDT, CDR2 YYEEEE. V was pared by 4 bases and J by 10 bases, with 12 bases between. This CDR3 is 12 amino acids long. The CDR3 DNA follows: TGTGCCAGCAGCCTCCCTAGTGGCCCCCAGCATTTT. Translated: CASSLPSGPQHF.

The rearrangement uses TRBV5-1 and TRBJ2-5; maybe TRBD1 (6 bases). Germline values: CDR1 SGHRS, CDR2 YFSETQ. This CDR3 contains 14 residues. Trimming left V 4 bases short and J 4 bases short, with 14 bases between. CDR3 protein: CASSPTGTTETQYF. CDR3 coding DNA: TGCGCCAGCAGCCCAACCGGGACAACAGAGACCCAGTACTTC. Variable domain in full (rest from reference TRBV5-1 and TRBJ2-5): KAGVTQTPRYLIKTRGQQVTLSCSPISGHRSVSWYQQTPGQGLQFLFEYFSETQRNKGNFPGRFSGRQFSNSRSEMNVSTLELGDSALYLCASSPTGTTETQYFGPGTRLLVL.

This sequence joins TRBV28 and TRBJ1-1; D might be TRBD1 (6 bases). V shed 4 bases and J shed 3 bases, with 18 bases lying between them. CDR3 size: 16 residues. Per the germline V gene, CDR1 is MDHEN and CDR2 is SYDVKM. CDR3 DNA sequence: TGTGCCAGCAGTTCATCGGGACGTCCAGGGGACACTGAAGCTTTCTTT. Its translation: CASSSSGRPGDTEAFF.

The rearrangement joins TRBV5-1 to TRBJ1-1; 8 bases agree with TRBD1. The J segment lost 5 bases and the V segment lost 0 bases, leaving 6 bases of the junction unmatched. Per germline, CDR1 SGHRS and CDR2 YFSETQ. The CDR3 spans 15 residues. Here the CDR3 DNA reads TGCGCCAGCAGCTTGGGTGCAGGGGGCTGGACTGAAGCTTTCTTT. Translation gives CASSLGAGGWTEAFF.

In this sample, this clone turned up once. The chain has TRBV9 and TRBJ2-7, with D possibly being TRBD1 (6 bases). The germline gives CDR1 SGDLS, CDR2 YYNGEE. This CDR3 spans 14 amino acids. Trimming took off 1 base at V and 4 bases at J, with 12 bases between the two ends. CDR3 bases: TGTGCCAGCAGCGTAAGGACAGACGGATACGAGCAGTACTTC. Translating it yields CASSVRTDGYEQYF.

The chain uses TRBV27 and TRBJ2-7, with 11 bases lining up with TRBD2. The germline gives CDR1 MNHEY, CDR2 SMNVEV (reference sequence). The junction had 2 bases not matched to a gene; V was cut back by 2 bases and J by 2 bases. There are 15 residues in the CDR3. CDR3 sequence reads: CASSLRSGGAYEQYF. In nucleotides, the CDR3 is TGTGCCAGCAGTTTACGTAGCGGGGGGGCCTACGAGCAGTACTTC.

Many counts were recorded for this clone. The CDR3 bases are TGTGCCAGCAGCTTAACCCCGGGACAGAATTTCTACGAGCAGTACTTC. This sequence encodes CASSLTPGQNFYEQYF. V and J are TRBV7-6 and TRBJ2-7, with TRBD1 matching 7 bases. Germline-derived CDR1 and CDR2 are SGHVS and FNYEAQ. There are 16 residues in the CDR3. J was trimmed by 3 bases and V by 2 bases; bases with no gene match: 10. Full variable domain (outside the CDR3, taken from reference TRBV7-6 and TRBJ2-7): GAGVSQSPRYKVTKRGQDVALRCDPISGHVSLYWYRQALGQGPEFLTYFNYEAQQDKSGLPNDRFSAERPEGSISTLTIQRTEQRDSAMYRCASSLTPGQNFYEQYFGPGTRLTVT.

This rearrangement joins TRBV29-1 to TRBJ1-1; 9 bases agree with TRBD1. CDR3 length: 14 amino acids. V gave up 2 bases and J gave up 0 bases; unmatched junction bases: 1. Germline V gene data show CDR1 as SQVTM and CDR2 as ANQGSEA. The CDR3 sequence is CSVERDRVNTEAFF. The CDR3 DNA follows: TGCAGCGTTGAACGGGACAGGGTGAACACTGAAGCTTTCTTT.

The rearrangement links TRBV28 to TRBJ1-1; a weak D match, TRBD1 (6 bases). This CDR3 comprises 15 residues. Deletions cut 1 base from V and 2 bases from J, with 11 bases between. The germline CDR1 and CDR2 sequences are MDHEN and SYDVKM. The CDR3 nucleotides read TGTGCCAGCAGTTTATTTCAGGGGTTAAACACTGAAGCTTTCTTT. This codes for CASSLFQGLNTEAFF.

The genes are TRBV6-6 and TRBJ2-1; TRBD1 agrees at 7 bases. The junction had 10 bases not matched to a gene; V was cut back by 4 bases and J by 4 bases. From germline, CDR1 is MNHNY and CDR2 SVGAGI (reference sequence). This CDR3 spans 16 amino acids. CDR3 sequence reads: CASSCEDRRCYNEQFF. The DNA for the CDR3 is TGTGCCAGCAGTTGTGAGGACAGGAGGTGTTACAATGAGCAGTTCTTC.

The V and J genes are TRBV6-5 and TRBJ2-3, with D possibly matching TRBD1 (5 bases). CDR1 and CDR2 (germline): MNHEY, SVGAGI. The germline V and J ends were trimmed by 10 bases and 2 bases, with 19 bases remaining between them. The CDR3 spans 15 residues. The CDR3 DNA is TGTGCCACCTCACCTTTGACAGCCTACACAGATACGCAGTATTTT. Protein product: CATSPLTAYTDTQYF.

In its sample, this clone was seen a few times. The rearrangement uses TRBV7-3 and TRBJ2-2; D may be TRBD2 (6 bases). The V end was cut by 2 bases, the J end by 6 bases, with 10 bases between. CDR3 length: 14 amino acids. Germline values: CDR1 SGHTA, CDR2 FQGTGA. The CDR3 sequence: CASSLLPGAGELFF. The CDR3 bases are TGTGCCAGCAGCTTACTCCCGGGGGCCGGGGAGCTGTTTTTT.

This chain joins TRBV12-3 or TRBV12-4 and TRBJ1-1; 7 bases are shared with TRBD1. CDR3 length: 12 amino acids. The trim removed 6 bases at V and 8 bases at J, leaving 6 bases unmatched. DNA for the CDR3: TGTGCCAGCAGGGAGACAGGGCCCGAAGCTTTCTTT. Translated, it gives CASRETGPEAFF.

The gene calls are TRBV2 and TRBJ1-6; D may be TRBD1 (6 bases). V gave up 6 bases and J gave up 5 bases, with 14 bases separating them. In germline, CDR1 is SNHLY, CDR2 FYNNEI. This CDR3 is 15 amino acids long. The CDR3 coding sequence is TGTGCCAGCAGCATAAACAGGGCCAATAATTCACCCCTCCACTTT. This gives the protein CASSINRANNSPLHF.

This clone was recorded only once. CDR3 in amino acids: CASARTGITDTQYF. The DNA of the CDR3 is TGTGCCAGCGCCCGGACAGGGATCACAGATACGCAGTATTTT. The chain is built from TRBV6-5 and TRBJ2-3; 8 nucleotides agree with TRBD1. V was pared by 8 bases and J by 2 bases, with 6 bases of the junction left unmatched. Looked up from germline, CDR1 is MNHEY and CDR2 is SVGAGI. The CDR3 has 14 amino acids.

The genes are TRBV12-3 or TRBV12-4 and TRBJ1-2; 7 bases match TRBD1. V lost 6 bases and J lost 2; bases outside the gene matches: 3. There are 13 residues in the CDR3. The CDR3 coding sequence is TGTGCCAGCAGCGGGGGACAGAACTATGGCTACACCTTC. Its protein is CASSGGQNYGYTF.

The gene calls are TRBV11-2 and TRBJ2-7; 8 bases agree with TRBD2. CDR3 length equals 13 residues. The germline CDR1 and CDR2 sequences are SGHAT and FQNNGV. The V and J ends lost 4 bases and 3 bases, in that order; junction bases with no gene match: 2. CDR3 protein: CASSSGGGYEQYF. The CDR3 DNA reads as TGTGCCAGCAGCTCGGGGGGGGGCTACGAGCAGTACTTC.

A few counts support this clone. The chain uses TRBV28 and TRBJ1-2; the D is unclear. This CDR3 region has 14 residues. Per the germline V gene, CDR1 is MDHEN and CDR2 is SYDVKM. The V and J ends lost 10 bases and 3 bases respectively, with 18 bases between them. CDR3 amino acids: CATKTPGSDYGYTF. In DNA, the CDR3 is TGTGCCACCAAAACCCCCGGGTCGGACTATGGCTACACCTTC.

The chain employs TRBV7-9 and TRBJ2-1; D uncertain. This CDR3 has 15 residues. The V end lost 1 base, the J end lost 0 bases, and 7 bases lay between the germline ends. CDR1 and CDR2 from the germline V gene are SEHNR and FQNEAQ (reference sequence). CDR3 coding DNA: TGTGCCAGCAGCTTAGAGTCGAGCTCCTACAATGAGCAGTTCTTC. Translated, it gives CASSLESSSYNEQFF.

This clone has just one count. The chain uses TRBV10-3 and TRBJ2-1; D might be TRBD2 (6 bases). Germline V gene sequence: CDR1 ENHRY, CDR2 SYGVKD. CDR3 size: 17 residues. V shed 7 bases and J shed 1 base, with 20 bases lying between them. The CDR3 bases are TGTGCCATCAATGGAGCCGGGGGAGAGGGGTCCTACAATGAGCAGTTCTTC. Translating it yields CAINGAGGEGSYNEQFF.

V gene TRBV11-1 combines with J gene TRBJ1-1, with D perhaps TRBD1 (5 bases). Germline V gene data show CDR1 as SGHAT and CDR2 as FQDESV (reference sequence). This CDR3 spans 14 amino acids. Trimming removed 4 bases at V and 0 bases at J, with 9 bases between. CDR3 coding DNA: TGTGCCAGCAGCTGGTGGGGCGTGAACACTGAAGCTTTCTTT. It translates to CASSWWGVNTEAFF.

This clone appeared a single time. The rearrangement links TRBV6-5 to TRBJ2-5; D is uncertain. V was pared by 4 bases and J by 5 bases, with 5 bases between. The CDR3 covers 11 residues. In germline, CDR1 is MNHEY, CDR2 SVGAGI. The CDR3 bases are TGTGCCAGCAGTTCTCGGGAGACCCAGTACTTC. Its protein product is CASSSRETQYF.

V gene TRBV6-1 combines with J gene TRBJ1-4; no reliable D call. There are 15 residues in the CDR3. V lost 0 bases and J 5 bases, leaving 10 bases between the germline ends. CDR1 is MNHNS and CDR2 is SASEGT in the germline V gene. CDR3 residues: CASSEALAENEKLFF. The CDR3, as DNA: TGTGCCAGCAGTGAAGCTCTGGCGGAGAATGAAAAACTGTTTTTT.

This rearrangement joins TRBV3-1 (or the pseudogene TRBV3-2) to TRBJ1-2; possibly TRBD1 for D (5 bases). There are 14 residues in the CDR3. Germline V CDR1 and CDR2: LGHDT, YNNKEL (reference sequence). Trimming cost V 0 bases and J 5 bases, with 10 bases left between them. In DNA, the CDR3 is TGTGCCAGCAGCCAAGATTCAGGGTGGTATGGCTACACCTTC. Translation gives CASSQDSGWYGYTF.

The rearrangement joins TRBV5-1 to TRBJ2-2; D might be TRBD2 (5 bases). CDR1 is SGHRS and CDR2 is YFSETQ in the germline V gene. The CDR3 has 16 amino acids. V shed 0 bases and J shed 0 bases, with 9 bases lying between them. The CDR3 sequence is CASSLAPGSNTGELFF. CDR3 DNA sequence: TGCGCCAGCAGCTTGGCGCCGGGGTCGAACACCGGGGAGCTGTTTTTT.